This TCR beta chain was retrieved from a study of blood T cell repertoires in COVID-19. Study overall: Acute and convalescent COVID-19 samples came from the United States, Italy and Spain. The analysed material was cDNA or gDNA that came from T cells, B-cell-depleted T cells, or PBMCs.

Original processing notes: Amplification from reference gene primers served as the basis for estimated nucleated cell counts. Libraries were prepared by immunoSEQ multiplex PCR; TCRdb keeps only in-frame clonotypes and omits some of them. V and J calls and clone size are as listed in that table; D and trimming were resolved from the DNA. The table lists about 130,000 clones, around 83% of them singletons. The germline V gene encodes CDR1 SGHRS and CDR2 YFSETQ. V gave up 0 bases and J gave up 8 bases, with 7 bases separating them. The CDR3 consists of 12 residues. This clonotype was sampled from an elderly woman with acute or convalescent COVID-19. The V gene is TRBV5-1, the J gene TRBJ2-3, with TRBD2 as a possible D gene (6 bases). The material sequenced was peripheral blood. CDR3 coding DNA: TGCGCCAGCAGCTTGGAGGGAGGTACGCAGTATTTT. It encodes CASSLEGGTQYF.